This T cell receptor (beta chain) was documented in a study of blood T cell repertoires in COVID-19. On the study more broadly: COVID-19 samples collected from the United States, Italy and Spain covered acute and convalescent phases.

Deletions cut 5 bases from V and 7 bases from J, with 18 bases between. The CDR3 spans 14 residues. Germline loops: CDR1 MNHEY, CDR2 SMNVEV (reference sequence). Methods used by the authors: The authors estimated nucleated cell counts from reference gene primer amplification. Repertoires were generated with immunoSEQ multiplex PCR, while TCRdb's copy carries only in-frame clones and drops some. For V, J and clone size, that table is used; D and trimming come from the DNA. In the table there are about 170,000 clones, about 83% of which are singletons. Source material: peripheral blood. The clonotype comes from a woman over 75 with acute or convalescent COVID-19. This sequence joins TRBV27 and TRBJ2-7, with D possibly being TRBD1 (6 bases). CDR3: CASSASGTPLEQYF. In nucleotides, the CDR3 is TGTGCCAGCAGTGCCTCCGGGACACCCTTGGAGCAGTACTTC.